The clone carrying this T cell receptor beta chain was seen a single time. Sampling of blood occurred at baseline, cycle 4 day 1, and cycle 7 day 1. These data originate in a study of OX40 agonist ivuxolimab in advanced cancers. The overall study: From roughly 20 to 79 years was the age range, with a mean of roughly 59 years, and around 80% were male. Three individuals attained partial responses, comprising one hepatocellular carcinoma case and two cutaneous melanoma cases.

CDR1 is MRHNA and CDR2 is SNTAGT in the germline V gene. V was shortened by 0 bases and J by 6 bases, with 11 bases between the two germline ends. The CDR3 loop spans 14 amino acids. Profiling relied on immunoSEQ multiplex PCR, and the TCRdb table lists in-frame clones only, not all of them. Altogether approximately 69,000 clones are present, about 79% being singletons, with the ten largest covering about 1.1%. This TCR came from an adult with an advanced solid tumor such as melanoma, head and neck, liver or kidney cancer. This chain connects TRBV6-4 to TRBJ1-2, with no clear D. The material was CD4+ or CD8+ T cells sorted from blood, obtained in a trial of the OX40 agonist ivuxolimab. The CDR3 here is CASSDSKTNNGYTF. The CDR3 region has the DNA TGTGCCAGCAGTGACTCTAAGACAAATAATGGCTACACCTTC.